This T cell receptor beta chain appears in the sequencing data of a study of patients and donors after allogeneic stem cell transplantation. The CDR3 totals 15 residues. Trimming removed 6 bases at V and 0 bases at J, with 15 bases between. Germline V gene sequence: CDR1 SNHLY, CDR2 FYNNEI. TCRdb reanalysed the RT-PCR reads using MiXCR and keeps one entry per CDR3 protein. The sample lists about a million distinct CDR3 sequences, more than 15% seen once, with 6% in the top ten. The sequenced material came from blood, either unsorted or a sorted T cell fraction (not recorded which). This chain connects TRBV2 to TRBJ2-7; D might be TRBD2 (6 bases). The origin of this receptor is a human donor who was either an allogeneic HSCT recipient or a stem cell or donor lymphocyte infusion donor (not recorded which). It is not recorded whose cells these are; they may come from a transplant donor. CDR3 residues: CASSAGTPSSYEQYF. The CDR3 coding sequence is TGTGCCAGCAGCGCGGGGACCCCTAGCTCCTACGAGCAGTACTTC.